Listed below are T cell receptor beta chains from one sample, sequenced in a study of response to subunit inactivated influenza vaccine. TCRdb fed the RT-PCR reads into MiXCR, producing one record per CDR3 protein. Among fewer than 600,000 distinct CDR3 sequences, 6% to 9% were seen once, and the ten largest hold approximately 14%. Sequencing was performed on PBMCs from blood, taken less than 30 months after vaccination. The receptor source for this set is a man aged 45-69 years who received an inactivated influenza vaccine. Each CDR3 is given with its conserved first and last residue. A D gene is named only where the DNA matches it firmly. Clone size is shown for a subset of rows, as once, few, many or a class of expanded clone.

J gene	D gene	clone size	V gene	CDR3 DNA	CDR3 protein
TRBJ2-1	-	-	TRBV28	TGTGCCAGCAGTTTACCCAGTAAGAATGAGCAGTTCTTC	CASSLPSKNEQFF
TRBJ2-4	-	few	TRBV7-2	TGTGCCAGCAGCGAATTGGGCAGCGCGATCAAAAACATTCAGTACTTC	CASSELGSAIKNIQYF
TRBJ1-1	-	-	TRBV5-1	TGCGCCAGCAGCTTATGGGATTTGGGCATGAACACTGAAGCTTTCTTT	CASSLWDLGMNTEAFF
TRBJ1-1	TRBD1	-	TRBV5-1	TGCGCCAGCAGCTTGACGGACAGGGTCGGAACTGAAGCTTTCTTT	CASSLTDRVGTEAFF
TRBJ2-5	-	few	TRBV20-1	TGCAGTGCGCAAATGGGGGGCCGGCTGGAGACCCAGTACTTC	CSAQMGGRLETQYF
TRBJ2-5	TRBD2	-	TRBV5-4	TGTGCCAGCAGCTTGAGGGACTATCAAGAGACCCAGTACTTC	CASSLRDYQETQYF
TRBJ2-7	-	many	TRBV7-8	TGTGCCAGCAGCTTACGCCAGGGTCGGTACGAGCAGTACTTC	CASSLRQGRYEQYF
TRBJ1-2	-	few	TRBV10-3	TGTGCCATCAGTGAGTCGATGGGGACACCCTTCACCTTC	CAISESMGTPFTF
TRBJ2-3	-	few	TRBV4-3	TGCGCCAGCAGCCAAGAGCTAGATTATACGCAGTATTTT	CASSQELDYTQYF
TRBJ2-7	-	-	TRBV30	TGTGCCTGGAGCGATCGGATTAGCGCACCCTACGAGCAGTACTTC	CAWSDRISAPYEQYF
TRBJ2-1	TRBD2	few	TRBV6-2/TRBV6-3	TGTGCCAGCAGTTACTCAGCGGGGGGCAATGAGCAGTTCTTC	CASSYSAGGNEQFF
TRBJ2-4	-	many	TRBV20-1	TGCAGTGCTAGAGATCGAATAGCCAAAAACATTCAGTACTTC	CSARDRIAKNIQYF
TRBJ2-1	TRBD2	-	TRBV4-1	TGCGCCAGCAGCCAAGCCGGGACTAGCGATGAGCAGTTCTTC	CASSQAGTSDEQFF
TRBJ2-2	-	few	TRBV23-1	TGCGCCAGCAGTCACCCAGCTGGTTTTCTGAACACCGGGGAGCTGTTTTTT	CASSHPAGFLNTGELFF
TRBJ2-1	-	many	TRBV6-2/TRBV6-3	TGTGCCAGCAGTTCTCGACTACACAATGAGCAGTTCTTC	CASSSRLHNEQFF
TRBJ2-5	-	few	TRBV20-1	TGCAGTGCTGACAGGAGGGAGACCCAGTACTTC	CSADRRETQYF
TRBJ1-2	-	many	TRBV4-1	TGCGCCAGCAGCCAACGGGACGCCTATGGCTACACCTTC	CASSQRDAYGYTF